The text below deals with one T cell receptor beta chain. Its antigen is still unknown. The sample originates from a study of T cell responses to AZD1222 COVID-19 vaccine. Method: immunoSEQ multiplex PCR; TCRdb's copy keeps in-frame clones and lacks some. Of 120,000 to 150,000 clones in the sample, about 89% were seen once. V lost 0 bases and J lost 3; bases outside the gene matches: 5. Germline-derived CDR1 and CDR2 are LGHDT and YNNKEL (reference sequence). CDR3 length: 16 residues. Findings and caveats of the study: The study found vaccine-associated CD4 TCRs spanning spike, dominant at 160-218 and 743-854. White British ancestry dominated among donors, who included more females, and clonal diversity was possibly underestimated.

The sequence derives from an adult in good health. The V gene is TRBV3-1 (or the pseudogene TRBV3-2), the J gene TRBJ2-7; TRBD2 matches at 10 bases. The input for sequencing was peripheral blood, taken on day 0 of AZD1222 vaccination. The CDR3 DNA reads TGTGCCAGCAGCCAAGAGGTGCCTAGCGGGAGCTACGAGCAGTACTTC. Translated, it gives CASSQEVPSGSYEQYF.